This TCR beta chain was profiled in a study of cytomegalovirus exposure and HLA in healthy donors. Overall study context: Inside one of the first data releases sat about 85 million unique TCRs taken from HLA-typed donors.

The study ran its PCR with 60 Vbeta and 13 Jbeta primers. TCRdb's table, derived via immunoSEQ multiplex PCR, lists solely in-frame clones and lacks some. Of 190,000 or so clones listed, 80% were seen once; the top ten hold about 0.63%. Regarding the study as a whole: Among CMV-associated TCR beta chains, most appeared HLA-restricted in a later analysis. Later work found that TCR association rates differed between HLA loci; DRB1 had the most and HLA-C the fewest. Cytomegalovirus-associated status was assigned to 150 to 200 TCR beta chains.

With 2 bases clipped from V and 7 bases from J, the junction kept 11 bases outside the gene matches. The V gene's germline CDR1 is SGHDT and CDR2 YYEEEE. The CDR3 extends over 16 amino acids. On this clone itself: Its specificity is not known.

Sequenced sample: PBMCs. The rearrangement links TRBV5-6 to TRBJ2-2; 7 nucleotides line up with TRBD1. This receptor was obtained from a boy between 10 and 17 years old in good health and CMV-seronegative. CDR3 amino acids: CASSFRIWGTDGELFF. In DNA form, the CDR3 reads TGTGCCAGCAGCTTCCGGATATGGGGGACAGACGGGGAGCTGTTTTTT.